The 27 T cell receptor beta chains below all came from one sample that was sequenced in a study of blood T cell repertoires in COVID-19. TCRdb's table, derived via immunoSEQ multiplex PCR, lists solely in-frame clones and lacks some. This table holds some 100,000 clones, roughly 80% found once. The sample taken for sequencing was peripheral blood. All receptors derive from a man between 60 and 70 years old with acute or convalescent COVID-19.

This chain links TRBV28 with TRBJ2-7; TRBD1 is a possible D gene (6 bases). Trimming stripped 6 bases from V and 3 bases from J, with 15 bases between. The length of the CDR3 is 14 residues. Germline V gives CDR1 MDHEN, CDR2 SYDVKM. CDR3 in DNA: TGTGCCAGCAGCGGAACAGGGACAAACTACGAGCAGTACTTC. Translation gives CASSGTGTNYEQYF.

This clone was observed a single time. The V and J genes are TRBV4-3 and TRBJ1-6; possibly TRBD1 for D (5 bases). This CDR3 has 15 amino acids. Trimming stripped 1 base from V and 2 bases from J, with 6 bases between. Germline V gene data show CDR1 as LGHNA and CDR2 as YSLEER. This chain's CDR3 is CASSQGQPYNSPLHF. The DNA of the CDR3 is TGCGCCAGCAGCCAAGGACAGCCCTATAATTCACCCCTCCACTTT.

This chain connects TRBV7-9 to TRBJ2-7; D is unclear. CDR3 length: 15 residues. V dropped 5 bases and J dropped 3 bases, with 17 bases sitting between them. The germline CDR1 and CDR2 sequences are SEHNR and FQNEAQ (reference sequence). The CDR3 DNA reads as TGTGCCAGCAGCGGCCTTGAAACACCTCACTACGAGCAGTACTTC. Protein product: CASSGLETPHYEQYF.

CDR3 sequence (DNA): TGTGCCAGTTCCCAGACCCCGGGATACTATGGCTACACCTTC. Encoded protein: CASSQTPGYYGYTF. The chain has TRBV6-5 and TRBJ1-2; D not resolved. V lost 9 bases, J lost 3 bases, and 17 bases lay in between. Germline V gene data show CDR1 as MNHEY and CDR2 as SVGAGI. CDR3 size: 14 residues.

This chain connects TRBV18 to TRBJ1-6; TRBD1 might be the D (6 bases). In germline, CDR1 is KGHSH, CDR2 LQKENI. V was shortened by 1 base and J by 1 base, with 8 bases between the two germline ends. The CDR3 length is 16 residues. CDR3 sequence (DNA): TGTGCCAGCTCACCACTCCAGGGGTCCTATAATTCACCCCTCCACTTT. Its translation is CASSPLQGSYNSPLHF.

The V call is TRBV18, the J call TRBJ2-1; D is perhaps TRBD1 (6 bases). The CDR3 length is 16 residues. V shed 1 base and J shed 7 bases, with 17 bases lying between them. Germline lookup yields CDR1 KGHSH and CDR2 LQKENI. The CDR3 reads CASSPLVVLQGNEQFF. CDR3 in DNA: TGTGCCAGCTCACCACTAGTAGTCTTGCAGGGGAATGAGCAGTTCTTC.

The V and J genes are TRBV28 and TRBJ1-5; D may be TRBD1 (6 bases). V was cut by 6 bases and J by 4 bases, with 16 bases left in between. This CDR3 spans 15 amino acids. CDR1 and CDR2 (germline): MDHEN, SYDVKM. The CDR3 sequence: CASRHQGRANQPQHF. CDR3 in DNA: TGTGCCAGCAGGCACCAGGGGCGCGCAAATCAGCCCCAGCATTTT.

The chain is built from TRBV18 and TRBJ1-1; tentative D call: TRBD1 (6 bases). V was pared by 4 bases and J by 3 bases, with 12 bases between. The length of the CDR3 is 14 residues. The germline gives CDR1 KGHSH, CDR2 LQKENI. Here the CDR3 reads CASSLGTGYTEAFF. The CDR3 DNA reads TGTGCCAGCTCACTGGGCACAGGGTACACTGAAGCTTTCTTT.

The genes are TRBV29-1 and TRBJ2-7; a weak D match, TRBD1 (6 bases). V lost 4 bases and J 2 bases, leaving 12 bases between the germline ends. The CDR3 loop spans 13 amino acids. Germline V gives CDR1 SQVTM, CDR2 ANQGSEA. CDR3 coding DNA: TGCAGCGTTGTAGGGCAGGGGCCCTACGAGCAGTACTTC. Translating it yields CSVVGQGPYEQYF.

The gene calls are TRBV4-1 and TRBJ2-1; 7 bases fit TRBD1. With 2 bases clipped from V and 0 bases from J, the junction kept 4 bases outside the gene matches. The CDR3 consists of 16 residues. Germline-derived CDR1 and CDR2 are MGHRA and YSYEKL. As DNA, the CDR3 is TGCGCCAGCAGCCAAAGACAGGGATCCTCCTACAATGAGCAGTTCTTC. It specifies CASSQRQGSSYNEQFF.

The chain carries TRBV5-1 and TRBJ2-1, with TRBD2 as a possible D gene (6 bases). The V end lost 0 bases, the J end lost 0 bases, and 7 bases lay between the germline ends. The CDR3 is made up of 15 amino acids. Germline V gene sequence: CDR1 SGHRS, CDR2 YFSETQ. CDR3 coding DNA: TGCGCCAGCAGCTTGGGGGGGGACTCCTACAATGAGCAGTTCTTC. Protein sequence: CASSLGGDSYNEQFF. Complete variable domain (other parts from reference TRBV5-1 and TRBJ2-1): KAGVTQTPRYLIKTRGQQVTLSCSPISGHRSVSWYQQTPGQGLQFLFEYFSETQRNKGNFPGRFSGRQFSNSRSEMNVSTLELGDSALYLCASSLGGDSYNEQFFGPGTRLTVL.

The rearrangement joins TRBV9 to TRBJ2-3, with TRBD2 matching over 16 bases. Germline V CDR1 and CDR2: SGDLS, YYNGEE. V gave up 4 bases and J gave up 1 base; unmatched junction bases: 6. The CDR3 is 18 amino acids. The CDR3 region is CASSPGTSGGGRTDTQYF. The CDR3 DNA follows: TGTGCCAGCAGCCCCGGGACTAGCGGGGGGGGTCGCACAGATACGCAGTATTTT.

This clone was detected only a few times. An end of the junction differs from the germline gene, which may be a read error. The rearrangement uses TRBV7-2 and TRBJ1-2; D possibly corresponds to TRBD1 (5 bases). CDR1 and CDR2 from the germline V gene are SGHTA and FQGNSA. The CDR3 length is 12 residues. This chain's CDR3 is CASSHADSPSAF. The CDR3 DNA reads as TGTGCCAGCAGCCATGCTGACAGCCCCTCGGCCTTC.

This clone occurred a few times. The CDR3 coding sequence is TGTGCCAGCAACCTGGCCAGGGGTCAGCCCCAGCATTTT. Its translation is CASNLARGQPQHF. The chain combines TRBV12-3 or TRBV12-4 with TRBJ1-5; D might be TRBD1 (6 bases). Trimming left V 7 bases short and J 6 bases short, with 13 bases between. This CDR3 has 13 residues.

This chain joins TRBV3-1 (or the pseudogene TRBV3-2) and TRBJ2-6, with no clear D. CDR3 length equals 15 residues. Germline V CDR1 and CDR2: LGHDT, YNNKEL (reference sequence). Trimming took 7 bases from V and 2 from J, leaving 12 bases between them. This CDR3 is CASKPGSTGANVLTF. The CDR3 DNA is TGTGCCAGCAAGCCCGGTTCGACTGGGGCCAACGTCCTGACTTTC.

This clone was seen ten or more times. The chain uses TRBV5-4 and TRBJ1-4, with 7 bases fitting TRBD1. The J segment lost 5 bases and the V segment lost 1 base, leaving 2 bases of the junction unmatched. The CDR3 is 14 amino acids. CDR1 and CDR2 from the germline V gene are SGHNT and YYREEE (reference sequence). CDR3 nucleotides: TGTGCCAGCAGCTTGAAACAGGGGAATGAAAAACTGTTTTTT. Translating gives CASSLKQGNEKLFF.

The chain carries TRBV7-8 and TRBJ1-5; no reliable D call. Germline V gene sequence: CDR1 SGHVS, CDR2 FQNEAQ. This CDR3 has 15 amino acids. V lost 1 base to trimming and J lost 4 bases, with 11 bases between them. The CDR3 DNA reads as TGTGCCAGCAGCTTAGATTTTGAGCCGAATCAGCCCCAGCATTTT. It yields the protein CASSLDFEPNQPQHF.

This rearrangement joins TRBV3-1 (or the pseudogene TRBV3-2) to TRBJ2-7, with 8 bases lining up with TRBD1. This CDR3 region has 15 residues. Trimming removed 3 bases from V and 5 bases from J; junction bases left unmatched: 9. CDR1 is LGHDT and CDR2 is YNNKEL in the germline V gene (reference sequence). The CDR3 coding sequence is TGTGCCAGCAGCCATGCCACAGGGGGGAGCGACGAGCAGTACTTC. Translated, it gives CASSHATGGSDEQYF.

The chain uses TRBV19 and TRBJ2-4, with TRBD2 matching 8 bases. Germline V gene lookup returns CDR1 LNHDA and CDR2 SQIVND (reference sequence). There are 14 residues in the CDR3. J gave up 5 bases and V 3 bases, and 3 bases lay outside the gene matches. Here the CDR3 DNA reads TGTGCCAGTAGTATCTTGCGGGGGGAAAACATTCAGTACTTC. Translation gives CASSILRGENIQYF.

This rearrangement joins TRBV15 to TRBJ1-4; D is possibly TRBD1 (6 bases). This CDR3 spans 14 amino acids. Germline CDR1 LNHNV, CDR2 YYDKDF (reference sequence). V was trimmed by 3 bases and J by 8 bases, leaving 13 bases between them. The CDR3 DNA is TGTGCCACCAGCAGGGAACAGGGACGCGAAAAACTGTTTTTT. Its translation: CATSREQGREKLFF.

V is TRBV24-1 and J is TRBJ2-7, with 9 bases that match TRBD1. CDR3 length: 13 residues. V gave up 6 bases and J gave up 4 bases; unmatched junction bases: 3. CDR1 is KGHDR and CDR2 is SFDVKD in the germline V gene. The CDR3 DNA reads as TGTGCCACCAGTCGGGGGACAGGGTACGAGCAGTACTTC. It is translated as CATSRGTGYEQYF.

V gene TRBV27 combines with J gene TRBJ2-3; no definite D call. This CDR3 region has 15 residues. Trimming took 2 bases from V and 2 from J, leaving 11 bases between them. Germline CDR1 reads MNHEY; CDR2 reads SMNVEV (reference sequence). The CDR3 region is CASSLRAGNTDTQYF. The CDR3 bases are TGTGCCAGCAGTTTACGTGCAGGTAACACAGATACGCAGTATTTT.

Only a few counts were recorded for this clone. The chain recombines TRBV3-1 (or the pseudogene TRBV3-2) with TRBJ2-7; 9 nucleotides match TRBD1. There are 15 residues in the CDR3. The V gene end was trimmed by 2 bases and the J gene end by 1 base; junction bases not matched to a gene: 3. The germline V gene encodes CDR1 LGHDT and CDR2 YNNKEL (reference sequence). CDR3 sequence reads: CASSQTGGWSYEQYF. The CDR3 DNA sequence: TGTGCCAGCAGCCAAACAGGGGGCTGGTCCTACGAGCAGTACTTC.

The chain links TRBV12-3 or TRBV12-4 to TRBJ2-1; D is perhaps TRBD1 (5 bases). The CDR3 sequence is 11 residues long. The V end lost 4 bases, the J end lost 9 bases, and 7 bases lay between the germline ends. The CDR3 DNA follows: TGTGCCAGCAGTTGGGGCGGTGAGCAGTTCTTC. Protein product: CASSWGGEQFF.

V gene TRBV5-4 combines with J gene TRBJ2-2; D may be TRBD2 (7 bases). The CDR3 runs to 16 residues. Germline V CDR1 and CDR2: SGHNT, YYREEE (reference sequence). V lost 4 bases and J 8 bases, leaving 21 bases between the germline ends. CDR3: CASSLGGATAPGELFF. The CDR3 coding sequence is TGTGCCAGCAGCCTTGGGGGGGCGACAGCCCCGGGGGAGCTGTTTTTT.

This clone came up a few times. V and J are TRBV19 and TRBJ1-5; the D gene is possibly TRBD1 (5 bases). This CDR3 contains 16 residues. CDR1 is LNHDA, CDR2 SQIVND, per germline (reference sequence). With 0 bases removed from V and 0 bases from J, the gap between germline ends came to 9 bases. The DNA for the CDR3 is TGTGCCAGTAGTATAGAACAGGTGTATAGCAATCAGCCCCAGCATTTT. This encodes CASSIEQVYSNQPQHF.

The rearrangement joins TRBV7-2 to TRBJ2-2; weak D call: TRBD1 (6 bases). Germline CDR1 reads SGHTA; CDR2 reads FQGNSA. Trimming removed 1 base from V and 8 bases from J, with 11 bases in between. The CDR3 has 14 amino acids. CDR3 protein: CASSLVTGMGELFF. The CDR3 bases are TGTGCCAGCAGCTTAGTTACAGGGATGGGGGAGCTGTTTTTT.